The T cell receptor beta chain under discussion was sequenced for a study of blood T cells in healthy people across ages. Together with a sample-barcoded 5' primer, a J-beta primer mix was included in a second PCR lasting roughly 6 to 12 cycles. TCRdb reprocessed the 5' RACE reads with MiXCR, giving one entry per CDR3 protein. The table includes over 1.5 million distinct CDR3 sequences, approximately 50% detected once. The V gene lost 7 bases and the J gene lost 3 bases, with 20 bases spanning the gap. This CDR3 comprises 16 residues. The chain employs TRBV12-3 or TRBV12-4 and TRBJ2-3, with D perhaps matching TRBD2 (5 bases). Material: blood. The sequence was obtained from a woman aged 40-49 years in good health. CDR3 sequence reads: CASTGRGEGRTDTQYF. The CDR3 DNA reads TGTGCCAGCACTGGACGGGGTGAGGGCCGGACAGATACGCAGTATTTT.